This passage covers 24 T cell receptor beta chains from one sample sequenced in a study of blood T cell repertoires in COVID-19. Using immunoSEQ multiplex PCR, the repertoire was profiled, and TCRdb retains in-frame clones only, with some absent. In the table there are around 300,000 clones, more than 80% of which are singletons. The sample comprised peripheral blood. These receptors originate from a woman in her twenties or thirties with active or convalescent COVID-19.

The chain combines TRBV28 with TRBJ1-1; no reliable D call. The CDR3 runs to 12 residues. Trimming stripped 7 bases from V and 4 bases from J, with 10 bases between. The germline V gene encodes CDR1 MDHEN and CDR2 SYDVKM. The DNA of the CDR3 is TGTGCCAGCATGGGAGTACGCACTGAAGCTTTCTTT. Its translation: CASMGVRTEAFF.

DNA for the CDR3: TGTGCCAGCCCCGGGTCTCTTGGAACTGAAGCTTTCTTT. Translated, it gives CASPGSLGTEAFF. The chain uses TRBV6-5 and TRBJ1-1; D is ambiguous. Per germline, CDR1 MNHEY and CDR2 SVGAGI. V was trimmed by 8 bases and J by 5 bases, leaving 15 bases between them. The CDR3 has 13 residues.

J is TRBJ1-2 and V is TRBV5-5; 7 bases align to TRBD1. Germline V gene data show CDR1 as SGHKS and CDR2 as YYEKEE (reference sequence). V lost 3 bases, J lost 4 bases, and 6 bases stayed unmatched. The CDR3 length is 14 residues. The DNA of the CDR3 is TGTGCCAGCAGCTGGAGACAGGGCTCCTATGGCTACACCTTC. It translates to CASSWRQGSYGYTF.

V gene TRBV5-6 combines with J gene TRBJ2-2, with 7 bases that match TRBD2. Germline CDR1 is SGHDT and CDR2 is YYEEEE. After removal of 7 bases from V and 0 bases from J, the junction contained 6 bases not matched to a gene. This CDR3 has 15 amino acids. The CDR3, as DNA: TGTGCCAGCCGCCGGGAGGCAGCGAACACCGGGGAGCTGTTTTTT. Translation: CASRREAANTGELFF.

This rearrangement joins TRBV7-9 to TRBJ1-5; D is possibly TRBD1 (6 bases). This CDR3 is 15 amino acids long. Germline loops: CDR1 SEHNR, CDR2 FQNEAQ (reference sequence). The V gene lost 5 bases and the J gene lost 0 bases, with 11 bases spanning the gap. The CDR3: CASSLGQRSNQPQHF. The CDR3 coding sequence is TGTGCCAGCAGCCTTGGACAGCGTAGCAATCAGCCCCAGCATTTT.

V and J are TRBV28 and TRBJ1-1, with a weak D call TRBD1 (5 bases). The germline V gene encodes CDR1 MDHEN and CDR2 SYDVKM. This CDR3 spans 13 amino acids. The V and J ends lost 8 bases and 1 base respectively, with 11 bases between them. The CDR3 here is CASQKGPNTEAFF. The CDR3, as DNA: TGTGCCAGCCAAAAGGGGCCGAACACTGAAGCTTTCTTT.

The V and J genes are TRBV18 and TRBJ2-7, with 8 nucleotides matching TRBD2. Trimming at V came to 2 bases and at J to 6 bases, leaving 9 bases not matched to a gene. Germline V gives CDR1 KGHSH, CDR2 LQKENI. The CDR3 consists of 15 residues. The CDR3 coding sequence is TGTGCCAGCTCACCAACGGGAGGGGGTCCCGGCGAGCAGTACTTC. It yields the protein CASSPTGGGPGEQYF.

V usage is TRBV5-1 and J usage is TRBJ1-5; D is unclear. Germline values: CDR1 SGHRS, CDR2 YFSETQ. This CDR3 is built from 15 residues. V shed 0 bases and J shed 0 bases, with 7 bases lying between them. CDR3 in amino acids: CASSLAPDSNQPQHF. For the CDR3, the DNA is TGCGCCAGCAGCTTGGCCCCAGATAGCAATCAGCCCCAGCATTTT.

V and J are TRBV5-1 and TRBJ2-7; D unresolved. The CDR3 runs to 16 residues. The V gene lost 0 bases and the J gene lost 4 bases, with 17 bases spanning the gap. Germline CDR1 SGHRS, CDR2 YFSETQ. This chain's CDR3 is CASSLAGAPEGYEQYF. DNA for the CDR3: TGCGCCAGCAGCTTGGCAGGCGCCCCCGAAGGATACGAGCAGTACTTC.

The V gene is TRBV29-1, the J gene TRBJ1-5, with TRBD1 identical over 8 bases. V lost 6 bases to trimming and J lost 2 bases; unmatched junction nucleotides: 3. The CDR3 has 13 amino acids. The germline gives CDR1 SQVTM, CDR2 ANQGSEA. CDR3 DNA sequence: TGCAGCGTAGGACAGGGCCGCAATCAGCCCCAGCATTTT. Protein: CSVGQGRNQPQHF. Filled out from reference TRBV29-1 and TRBJ1-5, the complete variable domain reads SAVISQKPSRDICQRGTSLTIQCQVDSQVTMMFWYRQQPGQSLTLIATANQGSEATYESGFVIDKFPISRPNLTFSTLTVSNMSPEDSSIYLCSVGQGRNQPQHFGDGTRLSIL.

This clone was seen only once. This chain joins TRBV3-1 (or the pseudogene TRBV3-2) and TRBJ2-4; TRBD2 aligns across 11 bases. CDR1 LGHDT and CDR2 YNNKEL come from the germline V gene (reference sequence). The trim removed 4 bases at V and 0 bases at J, leaving 8 bases unmatched. The CDR3 is 18 residues long. The CDR3 DNA reads as TGTGCCAGCAGCCCACTAGCGGGGGTACGCCTAGCCAAAAACATTCAGTACTTC. Residues: CASSPLAGVRLAKNIQYF.

The genes are TRBV14 and TRBJ2-7, with a possible D match to TRBD1 (5 bases). This CDR3 has 14 amino acids. V was pared by 2 bases and J by 4 bases, with 12 bases between. Looked up from germline, CDR1 is SGHDN and CDR2 is FVKESK. The CDR3 loop is CASSQKGALYEQYF. The CDR3 DNA sequence: TGTGCCAGCAGCCAAAAAGGGGCCCTTTACGAGCAGTACTTC.

The rearrangement uses TRBV10-3 and TRBJ1-1, with 8 bases matching TRBD1. CDR1 and CDR2 from the germline V gene are ENHRY and SYGVKD. This CDR3 has 12 amino acids. The V and J ends lost 10 bases and 1 base, in that order; junction bases with no gene match: 2. This chain's CDR3 is CATQGANTEAFF. The CDR3 DNA is TGTGCCACCCAGGGGGCGAACACTGAAGCTTTCTTT.

This clone was seen more than once but under ten times. The chain couples TRBV19 to TRBJ1-5; the D gene is possibly TRBD1 (6 bases). The CDR3 contains 16 residues. V lost 5 bases, J lost 4 bases, and 18 bases lay in between. Germline V gene sequence: CDR1 LNHDA, CDR2 SQIVND (reference sequence). The DNA for the CDR3 is TGTGCCAGTAGTTTGGACAGTTCGGTAGCAAATCAGCCCCAGCATTTT. Translated: CASSLDSSVANQPQHF.

This CDR3 reads CAWSEETGYQPQHF. DNA of the CDR3: TGTGCCTGGAGTGAGGAGACAGGGTATCAGCCCCAGCATTTT. V is TRBV30 and J is TRBJ1-5; 7 nucleotides align to TRBD1. The germline V gene has CDR1 GTSNPN and CDR2 SVGIG (reference sequence). CDR3 length equals 14 residues. V shed 1 base, J shed 5 bases, and the junction held 5 bases outside the gene matches.

The rearrangement uses TRBV24-1 and TRBJ2-5; no clear D gene. CDR1 KGHDR and CDR2 SFDVKD come from the germline V gene. Trimming pared 4 bases from V and 5 bases from J, leaving 13 bases between. The CDR3 spans 14 residues. In nucleotides, the CDR3 is TGTGCCACCAGTGACTCGATCTCCCGGGAGACCCAGTACTTC. Translated, it gives CATSDSISRETQYF.

This clone appeared a single time. The V call is TRBV30, the J call TRBJ1-2, with 12 bases aligning to TRBD1. The CDR3 runs 17 residues. Trimming at V came to 1 base and at J to 2 bases, leaving 8 bases not matched to a gene. From germline, CDR1 is GTSNPN and CDR2 SVGIG (reference sequence). For the CDR3, the DNA is TGTGCCTGGAGTGATGCCGGGACAGGGGGCACAAACTATGGCTACACCTTC. Residues: CAWSDAGTGGTNYGYTF.

J is TRBJ2-7 and V is TRBV6-2 or TRBV6-3, with 15 bases aligning to TRBD2. CDR3 length: 18 amino acids. V trimming: 5 bases; J trimming: 0 bases; junction bases outside the gene matches: 8. CDR1 MNHEY and CDR2 SVGEGT come from the germline V gene. The CDR3, as DNA: TGTGCCAGCAGTCCCCGGACTAGCGGGGGGGCCGCCTCCTACGAGCAGTACTTC. Translated, it gives CASSPRTSGGAASYEQYF.

The J gene is TRBJ1-4, the V gene TRBV19, with 8 bases identical to TRBD1. Trimming removed 3 bases from V and 7 bases from J; junction bases left unmatched: 4. The germline V gene has CDR1 LNHDA and CDR2 SQIVND (reference sequence). The CDR3 runs 14 residues. The CDR3 coding sequence is TGTGCCAGTAGTATCAGGGGGCGATTTGAAAAACTGTTTTTT. Amino acids: CASSIRGRFEKLFF.

The rearrangement joins TRBV24-1 to TRBJ2-1, with TRBD2 identical over 11 bases. CDR3 length equals 17 residues. The germline gives CDR1 KGHDR, CDR2 SFDVKD. Trimming took 4 bases from V and 0 from J; bases not matched to a gene: 4. Here the CDR3 reads CATSDTSGGRSYNEQFF. CDR3 DNA: TGTGCCACCAGTGACACTAGCGGGGGACGCTCCTACAATGAGCAGTTCTTC.

This chain uses TRBV9 with TRBJ2-5; the match to TRBD2 covers 10 bases. J was trimmed by 2 bases and V by 0 bases; bases with no gene match: 4. The CDR3 consists of 16 residues. In germline, CDR1 is SGDLS, CDR2 YYNGEE. CDR3 region: CASSVDSGGPQETQYF. DNA for the CDR3: TGTGCCAGCAGCGTAGATAGCGGGGGGCCACAAGAGACCCAGTACTTC.

The J gene is TRBJ2-7, the V gene TRBV7-2; 10 positions agree with TRBD1. Per the germline V gene, CDR1 is SGHTA and CDR2 is FQGNSA. V gave up 7 bases and J gave up 0 bases; unmatched junction bases: 6. This CDR3 has 15 residues. The DNA for the CDR3 is TGTGCCAGCACCCTGACAGGGGGCAACTCCTACGAGCAGTACTTC. It encodes CASTLTGGNSYEQYF.

The V call is TRBV9, the J call TRBJ2-3; D might be TRBD2 (6 bases). The CDR3 is 13 residues long. V lost 0 bases and J 6 bases, leaving 8 bases between the germline ends. Germline CDR1 reads SGDLS; CDR2 reads YYNGEE. The CDR3 region has the DNA TGTGCCAGCAGCGTAGGGGGGGACGATACGCAGTATTTT. It specifies CASSVGGDDTQYF.

The genes are TRBV7-3 and TRBJ2-3; 7 bases line up with TRBD1. Germline values: CDR1 SGHTA, CDR2 FQGTGA. V lost 5 bases, J lost 3 bases, and 8 bases stayed unmatched. There are 15 residues in the CDR3. In DNA form, the CDR3 reads TGTGCCAGCAGCCAAACAGGGGTGGGGACAGATACGCAGTATTTT. It yields the protein CASSQTGVGTDTQYF. Filled out from reference TRBV7-3 and TRBJ2-3, the complete variable domain reads GAGVSQTPSNKVTEKGKYVELRCDPISGHTALYWYRQSLGQGPEFLIYFQGTGAADDSGLPNDRFFAVRPEGSVSTLKIQRTERGDSAVYLCASSQTGVGTDTQYFGPGTRLTVL.